This T cell receptor beta chain is from a study of T cell responses to AZD1222 COVID-19 vaccine (dated by TCRdb to about 2021). Looking at the study overall: A total of 230 to 250 trial participants underwent TCR sequencing, of whom nearly 210 received two doses of AZD1222 and about 25 received two doses of the MenACWY control vaccine. Trial participants were enrolled into age subgroups of 18-55, 56-69 and 70-plus years, which contained 148, 28 and 57 TCR-sequenced participants, respectively. Study-wide findings and limitations: Because no day 14 peak-response samples were available, the repertoires could be characterized only after the peak T cell response. Participants were mostly white British, with more females than males. The authors suggested clonal diversity may have been underestimated. Conclusions about previously exposed vaccinees are limited, since just five to seven AZD1222 recipients were seropositive for SARS-CoV-2 at baseline. The 56-69-year group was small, and its depth increase did not reach significance, likely because of low power. After two AZD1222 doses, spike-specific TCR breadth and depth were significantly higher than at day 0 and than in MenACWY recipients. Vaccine-associated CD4 TCRs spanned the whole spike protein, with dominant responses in regions 160-218 and 743-854. Nearly half of unique spike-specific TCRs reportedly recognized epitopes outside regions mutated in the B.1.351 and B.1.1.7 variants.

The CDR3 regions of human TCRbeta chains were analyzed by immunosequencing. Turning to the authors' computational methods: TCRs in the repertoires were matched against a reference library of SARS-CoV-2-specific TCRs that had been generated with the MIRA antigen-specificity platform. Breadth meant the fraction of unique TCRs that were SARS-CoV-2-associated, whereas depth meant the fraction of total T cells that were SARS-CoV-2-associated. Each spike-specific TCR was assigned to its reactive spike region and to a CD4 or CD8 class using the MIRA data. Log10-transformed breadth and depth values were compared by one-way ANOVA with Sidak's multiple comparisons tests. Not all clones reach the TCRdb copy of this immuneACCESS table, which keeps in-frame sequences only. Checked studies attribute under half of the gap to unresolved V genes and leave the rest unexplained. V and J calls and clone size are those listed in that table; D and trimming were worked out from the DNA. The sample profile shows around 200,000 clones; 85% to 95% of them were found once. The ten biggest clones cover more than 1.5% of the sample.

V trim: 4 bases; J trim: 9 bases; unmatched bases: 10. From cysteine to phenylalanine, the CDR3 is 16 amino acids long. Kept here is only the CDR3 DNA, which spans 48 bases and is read in frame from base 1. CDR1 and CDR2 are read off the germline V gene as KGHDR and SFDVKD. The time point label on this specimen signifies: about 28 days (+/-7) after the second vaccine dose. Because spike-specific TCR depth and breadth did not differ between the two schedules, AZD1222 recipients who got a second dose at roughly 4 weeks were pooled with those who got a second dose at roughly 12 weeks. Samples from vaccinated people were obtained from the UK trials COV001 and COV002, which included a single-blind randomized controlled phase 2/3 trial of AZD1222 (ChAdOx1 nCoV-19) in healthy adults. Trial participant PBMC samples were collected at day 0 and day 28 after the second dose for TCRbeta chain sequencing. Details on this clone: The antigen it binds to is not known. Base qualities are missing; no much larger clone stands one base away.

The material was peripheral blood, obtained 28 days after the second AZD1222 dose. This TCR was recovered from an adult who received the AZD1222 COVID-19 vaccine. The sequence links TRBV24-1 to TRBJ2-1, with 11 bases matching TRBD2. The DNA sequence follows: TGTGCCACCAGTGACGAGGGGGGACTAGCGGCGACTGAGCAGTTCTTC. Its protein product is CATSDEGGLAATEQFF.